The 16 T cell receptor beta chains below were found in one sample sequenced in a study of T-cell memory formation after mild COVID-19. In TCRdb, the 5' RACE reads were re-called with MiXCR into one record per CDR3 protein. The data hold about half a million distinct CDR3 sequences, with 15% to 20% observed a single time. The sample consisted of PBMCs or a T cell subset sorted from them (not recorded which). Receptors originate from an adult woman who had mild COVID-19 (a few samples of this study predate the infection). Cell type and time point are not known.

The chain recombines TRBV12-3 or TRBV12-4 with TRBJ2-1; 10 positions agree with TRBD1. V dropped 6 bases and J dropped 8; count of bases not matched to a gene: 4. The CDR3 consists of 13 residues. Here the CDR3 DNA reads TGTGCCAGCAGGTGGACAGGGGGGCATGAGCAGTTCTTC. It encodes CASRWTGGHEQFF.

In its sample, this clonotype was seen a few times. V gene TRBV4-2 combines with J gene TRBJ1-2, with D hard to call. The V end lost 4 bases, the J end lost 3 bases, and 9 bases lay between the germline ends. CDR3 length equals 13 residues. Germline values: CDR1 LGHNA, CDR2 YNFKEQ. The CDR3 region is CASSPETDYGYTF. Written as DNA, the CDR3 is TGTGCCAGCAGCCCCGAGACGGACTATGGCTACACCTTC.

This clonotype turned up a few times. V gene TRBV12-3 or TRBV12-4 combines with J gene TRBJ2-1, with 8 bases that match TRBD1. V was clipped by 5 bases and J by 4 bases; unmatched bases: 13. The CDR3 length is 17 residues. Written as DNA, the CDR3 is TGTGCCAGCAGTCGCCGGACCGGGACAGGACTATACAATGAGCAGTTCTTC. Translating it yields CASSRRTGTGLYNEQFF.

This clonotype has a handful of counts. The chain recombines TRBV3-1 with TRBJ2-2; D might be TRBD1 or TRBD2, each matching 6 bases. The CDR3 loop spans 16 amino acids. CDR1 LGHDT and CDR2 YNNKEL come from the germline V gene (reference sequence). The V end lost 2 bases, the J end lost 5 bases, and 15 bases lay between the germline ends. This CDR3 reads CASSQKGGSGTGELFF. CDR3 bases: TGTGCCAGCAGCCAAAAGGGGGGTTCGGGAACCGGGGAGCTGTTTTTT.

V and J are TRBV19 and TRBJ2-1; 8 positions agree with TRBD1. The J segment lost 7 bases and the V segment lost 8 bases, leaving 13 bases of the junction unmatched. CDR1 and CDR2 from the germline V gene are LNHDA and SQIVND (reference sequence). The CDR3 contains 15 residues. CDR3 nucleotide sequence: TGTGCCAGTCTCACCGGGACAGGAGAACCTAATGAGCAGTTCTTC. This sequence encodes CASLTGTGEPNEQFF.

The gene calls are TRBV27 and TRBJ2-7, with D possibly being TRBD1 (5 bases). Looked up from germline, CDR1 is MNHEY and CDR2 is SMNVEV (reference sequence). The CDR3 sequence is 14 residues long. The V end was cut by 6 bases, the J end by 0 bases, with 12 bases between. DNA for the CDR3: TGTGCCAGCAGGCAGGGTCCTACCTCCTACGAGCAGTACTTC. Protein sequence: CASRQGPTSYEQYF.

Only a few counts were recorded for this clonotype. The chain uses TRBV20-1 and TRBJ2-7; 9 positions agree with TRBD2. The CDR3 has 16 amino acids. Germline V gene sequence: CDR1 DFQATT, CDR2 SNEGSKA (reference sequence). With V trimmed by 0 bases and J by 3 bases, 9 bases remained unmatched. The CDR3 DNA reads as TGCAGTGCTAGAGACCTCTCTGCGGGAGGGGTCTACGAGCAGTACTTC. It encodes CSARDLSAGGVYEQYF.

CDR3 coding DNA: TGTGCCAGCAGCTTAGGGATAGCGGGATACTCCTACGAGCAGTACTTC. Amino acids: CASSLGIAGYSYEQYF. The chain recombines TRBV7-2 with TRBJ2-7; TRBD2 agrees at 8 bases. Germline values: CDR1 SGHTA, CDR2 FQGNSA. The CDR3 contains 16 residues. The trim removed 1 base at V and 0 bases at J, leaving 5 bases unmatched.

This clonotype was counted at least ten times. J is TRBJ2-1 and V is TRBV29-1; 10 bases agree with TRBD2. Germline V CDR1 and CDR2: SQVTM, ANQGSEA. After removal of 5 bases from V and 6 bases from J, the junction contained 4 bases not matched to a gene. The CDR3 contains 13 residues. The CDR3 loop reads CSVILAGFNEQFF. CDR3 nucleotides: TGCAGCGTTATACTAGCGGGGTTCAATGAGCAGTTCTTC.

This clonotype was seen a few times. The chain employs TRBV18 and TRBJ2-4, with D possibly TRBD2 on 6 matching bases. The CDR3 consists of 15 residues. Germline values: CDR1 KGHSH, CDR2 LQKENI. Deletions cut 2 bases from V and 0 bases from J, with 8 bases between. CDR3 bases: TGTGCCAGCTCACCAGGGACTGAAGCCAAAAACATTCAGTACTTC. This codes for CASSPGTEAKNIQYF.

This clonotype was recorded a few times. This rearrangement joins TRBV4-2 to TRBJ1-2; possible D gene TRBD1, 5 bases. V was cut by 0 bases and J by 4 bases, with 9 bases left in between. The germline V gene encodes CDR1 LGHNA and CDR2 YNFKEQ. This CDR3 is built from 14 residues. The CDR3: CASSQDKGTYGYTF. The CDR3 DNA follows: TGTGCCAGCAGCCAAGATAAGGGGACCTATGGCTACACCTTC.

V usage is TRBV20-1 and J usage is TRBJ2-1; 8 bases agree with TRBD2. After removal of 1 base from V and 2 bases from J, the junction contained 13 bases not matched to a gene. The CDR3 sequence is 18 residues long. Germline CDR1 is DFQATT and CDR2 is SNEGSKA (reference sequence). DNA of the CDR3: TGCAGTGCTAGAGGGGTTGGACTAGCCCCAATTACCTACAATGAGCAGTTCTTC. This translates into CSARGVGLAPITYNEQFF.

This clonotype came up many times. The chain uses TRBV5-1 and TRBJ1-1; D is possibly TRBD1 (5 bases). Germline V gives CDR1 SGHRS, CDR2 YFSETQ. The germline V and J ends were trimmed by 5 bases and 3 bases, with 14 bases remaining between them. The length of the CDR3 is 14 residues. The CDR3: CASRLGRGDTEAFF. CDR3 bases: TGCGCCAGCAGGTTAGGGAGGGGAGACACTGAAGCTTTCTTT.

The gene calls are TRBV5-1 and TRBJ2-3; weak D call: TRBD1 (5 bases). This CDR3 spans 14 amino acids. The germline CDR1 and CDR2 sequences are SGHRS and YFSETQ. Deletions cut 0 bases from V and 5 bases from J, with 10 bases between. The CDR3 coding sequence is TGCGCCAGCAGCTTGGCTCAGGGAATAGATACGCAGTATTTT. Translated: CASSLAQGIDTQYF. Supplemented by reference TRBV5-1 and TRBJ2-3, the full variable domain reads KAGVTQTPRYLIKTRGQQVTLSCSPISGHRSVSWYQQTPGQGLQFLFEYFSETQRNKGNFPGRFSGRQFSNSRSEMNVSTLELGDSALYLCASSLAQGIDTQYFGPGTRLTVL.

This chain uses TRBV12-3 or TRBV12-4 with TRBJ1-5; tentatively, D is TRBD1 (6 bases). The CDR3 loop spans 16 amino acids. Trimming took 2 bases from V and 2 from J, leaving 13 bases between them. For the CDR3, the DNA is TGTGCCAGCAGTTTACGGGGGGCTGTAGGCAATCAGCCCCAGCATTTT. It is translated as CASSLRGAVGNQPQHF.

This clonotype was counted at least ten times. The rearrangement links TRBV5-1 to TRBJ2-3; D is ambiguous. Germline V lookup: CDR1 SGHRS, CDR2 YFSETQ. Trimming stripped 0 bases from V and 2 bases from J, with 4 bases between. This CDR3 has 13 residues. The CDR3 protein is CASSLGPTDTQYF. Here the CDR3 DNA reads TGCGCCAGCAGCTTGGGGCCCACAGATACGCAGTATTTT.